What follows are 32 T cell receptor beta chains derived from one specimen sequenced in a study of blood T cell repertoires in COVID-19. TCRdb's copy holds only in-frame clones and misses some; the assay was immunoSEQ multiplex PCR. Here the sample spans 250,000 or so clones, 86% being singletons. The sample consisted of peripheral blood. These receptors were collected from a man of 80 years or more with acute or convalescent COVID-19.

The chain is built from TRBV4-2 and TRBJ1-6; D unresolved. Trimming left V 2 bases short and J 5 bases short, with 4 bases between. Germline V gene sequence: CDR1 LGHNA, CDR2 YNFKEQ. This CDR3 comprises 13 residues. The chain's CDR3 is CASSQYNNSPLHF. The CDR3 bases are TGTGCCAGCAGCCAATATAATAATTCACCCCTCCACTTT.

A single count supports this clone. The chain joins TRBV7-8 to TRBJ1-4; 9 positions match TRBD1. The V segment lost 0 bases and the J segment 3 bases; nucleotides outside the gene matches: 14. The CDR3 has 20 residues. The germline V gene encodes CDR1 SGHVS and CDR2 FQNEAQ. The CDR3, as DNA: TGTGCCAGCAGCTTAGCCGCGTGGGACAGGGCTCCAGGGGCTAATGAAAAACTGTTTTTT. Protein product: CASSLAAWDRAPGANEKLFF.

This clone was detected once. The chain recombines TRBV5-1 with TRBJ2-5, with D tentatively TRBD1 or TRBD2 (7 bases each). The CDR3 is 15 residues long. V gave up 4 bases and J gave up 5 bases, with 18 bases separating them. CDR1 and CDR2 from the germline V gene are SGHRS and YFSETQ. The CDR3 DNA follows: TGCGCCAGCAGCCTGGGAGGGACAGCGGCGGAGACCCAGTACTTC. This translates into CASSLGGTAAETQYF.

The rearrangement uses TRBV5-1 and TRBJ1-6; 7 bases map to TRBD1. This CDR3 contains 15 residues. V lost 3 bases, J lost 7 bases, and 7 bases stayed unmatched. Germline-derived CDR1 and CDR2 are SGHRS and YFSETQ. The DNA of the CDR3 is TGCGCCAGCAGCTGGCAGACAGGGACCAATTCACCCCTCCACTTT. Protein: CASSWQTGTNSPLHF.

This chain links TRBV29-1 with TRBJ2-3, with 7 nucleotides matching TRBD2. Per germline, CDR1 SQVTM and CDR2 ANQGSEA. With V trimmed by 1 base and J by 1 base, 14 bases remained unmatched. The CDR3 has 18 amino acids. DNA for the CDR3: TGCAGCGTTGAAGTTCCGGTGAGATTAGCGGGTCGCACAGATACGCAGTATTTT. Protein sequence: CSVEVPVRLAGRTDTQYF.

This clone came up a few times. The rearrangement links TRBV3-1 (or the pseudogene TRBV3-2) to TRBJ1-5; D gene ambiguous. Looked up from germline, CDR1 is LGHDT and CDR2 is YNNKEL (reference sequence). This CDR3 region has 13 residues. V shed 3 bases and J shed 7 bases, with 10 bases lying between them. The CDR3 nucleotides are TGTGCCAGCAGCCAGGGTAGGAGACAGCCCCAGCATTTT. This sequence encodes CASSQGRRQPQHF.

The V gene is TRBV6-2 or TRBV6-3, the J gene TRBJ2-1; 8 nucleotides agree with TRBD1. Germline values: CDR1 MNHEY, CDR2 SVGEGT. The V segment lost 3 bases and the J segment 6 bases; nucleotides outside the gene matches: 4. CDR3 length equals 14 residues. The CDR3 DNA reads TGTGCCAGCAGTTATAGGACAGGGCGCAATGAGCAGTTCTTC. The encoded protein is CASSYRTGRNEQFF.

This chain connects TRBV3-1 (or the pseudogene TRBV3-2) to TRBJ1-2; TRBD1 matches 7 bases. The CDR3 totals 16 residues. Trimming removed 2 bases from V and 2 bases from J; junction bases left unmatched: 8. The germline V gene has CDR1 LGHDT and CDR2 YNNKEL (reference sequence). The CDR3 DNA follows: TGTGCCAGCAGCCAACCCCGACAGGGCGTAAACTATGGCTACACCTTC. This gives the protein CASSQPRQGVNYGYTF.

The V and J genes are TRBV27 and TRBJ1-6; 9 bases fit TRBD1. Germline loops: CDR1 MNHEY, CDR2 SMNVEV (reference sequence). This CDR3 spans 16 amino acids. J lost 7 bases, V lost 3 bases, and 7 bases had no gene match. As DNA, the CDR3 is TGTGCCAGCAGTTTGACGACCGGGACAGGGAATTCACCCCTCCACTTT. It is translated as CASSLTTGTGNSPLHF.

CDR3 amino acids: CASSQFGTGNYGYTF. The CDR3, as DNA: TGCGCCAGCAGCCAGTTCGGGACAGGCAACTATGGCTACACCTTC. The V and J genes are TRBV4-1 and TRBJ1-2; 8 nucleotides align to TRBD1. The V gene's germline CDR1 is MGHRA and CDR2 YSYEKL. This CDR3 spans 15 amino acids. V lost 3 bases to trimming and J lost 2 bases; unmatched junction nucleotides: 5.

V gene TRBV6-1 combines with J gene TRBJ1-3; 11 nucleotides line up with TRBD1. Germline loops: CDR1 MNHNS, CDR2 SASEGT. With V trimmed by 3 bases and J by 2 bases, 9 bases remained unmatched. The CDR3 has 18 residues. The CDR3 bases are TGTGCCAGCAGTGATAGGACAGGGGGCAGTAGGGCTGGAAACACCATATATTTT. It translates to CASSDRTGGSRAGNTIYF.

This clone was detected only once. This sequence joins TRBV19 and TRBJ1-6, with D hard to call. The germline V gene encodes CDR1 LNHDA and CDR2 SQIVND (reference sequence). Trimming pared 6 bases from V and 0 bases from J, leaving 9 bases between. The CDR3 sequence is 15 residues long. CDR3 sequence (DNA): TGTGCCAGTAGGGAGGGTAACTCCTATAATTCACCCCTCCACTTT. It specifies CASREGNSYNSPLHF.

The V call is TRBV5-1, the J call TRBJ2-3; 7 bases are a match to TRBD2. The CDR3 length is 14 residues. Germline lookup yields CDR1 SGHRS and CDR2 YFSETQ. The J segment lost 3 bases and the V segment lost 4 bases, leaving 5 bases of the junction unmatched. DNA for the CDR3: TGCGCCAGCAGCCACGTGGGGGGGACAGATACGCAGTATTTT. It encodes CASSHVGGTDTQYF.

Only a few counts were recorded for this clone. The chain has TRBV10-3 and TRBJ1-2, with 7 bases that match TRBD1. CDR1 ENHRY and CDR2 SYGVKD come from the germline V gene. The CDR3 has 13 residues. V lost 4 bases to trimming and J lost 3 bases; unmatched junction nucleotides: 2. In nucleotides, the CDR3 is TGTGCCATCAGTGGGGACAGATACTATGGCTACACCTTC. Translating it yields CAISGDRYYGYTF.

V and J are TRBV4-1 and TRBJ1-5, with D perhaps TRBD1 (5 bases). The CDR3 contains 16 residues. V gave up 5 bases and J gave up 5 bases, with 19 bases separating them. The germline gives CDR1 MGHRA, CDR2 YSYEKL. The CDR3 reads CASSSWDSPTYQPQHF. DNA of the CDR3: TGCGCCAGCAGCTCTTGGGACTCTCCTACCTATCAGCCCCAGCATTTT.

The rearrangement uses TRBV29-1 and TRBJ2-5, with 9 nucleotides matching TRBD1. The CDR3 totals 13 residues. Germline V gene data show CDR1 as SQVTM and CDR2 as ANQGSEA. Trimming removed 7 bases from V and 4 bases from J; junction bases left unmatched: 7. The CDR3 nucleotides read TGCAGCGCCGGACAGGGGACACTAGAGACCCAGTACTTC. It codes for CSAGQGTLETQYF.

J is TRBJ2-2 and V is TRBV27, with D tentatively TRBD2 (5 bases). There are 14 residues in the CDR3. Trimming pared 5 bases from V and 6 bases from J, leaving 13 bases between. CDR1 is MNHEY, CDR2 SMNVEV, per germline (reference sequence). Here the CDR3 reads CASSTGLEAGELFF. The DNA of the CDR3 is TGTGCCAGCAGTACCGGTTTGGAGGCCGGGGAGCTGTTTTTT.

This chain joins TRBV5-1 and TRBJ1-3; TRBD1 is a possible D gene (6 bases). The germline V and J ends were trimmed by 4 bases and 0 bases, with 17 bases remaining between them. CDR1 is SGHRS, CDR2 YFSETQ, per germline. This CDR3 has 17 residues. CDR3 DNA: TGCGCCAGCAGCCTTGCTGGGGGCAGGACCTCTGGAAACACCATATATTTT. This translates into CASSLAGGRTSGNTIYF.

The V gene is TRBV3-1 (or the pseudogene TRBV3-2), the J gene TRBJ2-5; D remains unclear. The CDR3 totals 14 residues. Germline V gene sequence: CDR1 LGHDT, CDR2 YNNKEL (reference sequence). Trimming took off 4 bases at V and 1 base at J, with 10 bases between the two ends. CDR3 region: CASSRSIIQETQYF. In nucleotides, the CDR3 is TGTGCCAGCAGCCGAAGCATAATCCAAGAGACCCAGTACTTC.

V and J are TRBV6-1 and TRBJ1-3; D is perhaps TRBD1 (5 bases). The CDR3 extends over 16 amino acids. The germline V gene has CDR1 MNHNS and CDR2 SASEGT. V was shortened by 2 bases and J by 0 bases, with 11 bases between the two germline ends. This CDR3 is CASSENPTVSGNTIYF. The CDR3 region has the DNA TGTGCCAGCAGTGAAAACCCGACAGTCTCTGGAAACACCATATATTTT.

The chain couples TRBV4-1 to TRBJ1-2; 10 bases agree with TRBD1. After removal of 1 base from V and 1 base from J, the junction contained 3 bases not matched to a gene. Looked up from germline, CDR1 is MGHRA and CDR2 is YSYEKL. The CDR3 is 16 amino acids. CDR3 sequence (DNA): TGCGCCAGCAGCCAAGGCGGGACAGGGGATAACTATGGCTACACCTTC. This gives the protein CASSQGGTGDNYGYTF.

A single count supports this clone. The chain is built from TRBV5-1 and TRBJ1-2; D unclear. Trimming removed 4 bases from V and 6 bases from J, with 19 bases in between. Per germline, CDR1 SGHRS and CDR2 YFSETQ. CDR3 length equals 15 residues. CDR3 residues: CASSPSGSHEDGYTF. The CDR3 region has the DNA TGCGCCAGCAGCCCAAGCGGTTCTCATGAGGATGGCTACACCTTC.

V gene TRBV9 combines with J gene TRBJ1-3; D gene ambiguous. The V end was cut by 3 bases, the J end by 1 base, with 11 bases between. This CDR3 comprises 15 residues. CDR1 and CDR2 from the germline V gene are SGDLS and YYNGEE. The CDR3 loop reads CASSDPGRSGNTIYF. The CDR3 DNA is TGTGCCAGCAGCGACCCGGGGAGGTCTGGAAACACCATATATTTT.

The chain has TRBV6-5 and TRBJ2-7; D ambiguous. This CDR3 has 15 amino acids. Germline V lookup: CDR1 MNHEY, CDR2 SVGAGI. Trimming cost V 6 bases and J 1 base, with 16 bases left between them. CDR3 nucleotide sequence: TGTGCCAGCAGAGGTCAGGTAATTGGGTCCTACGAGCAGTACTTC. Translated, it gives CASRGQVIGSYEQYF.

V usage is TRBV6-6 and J usage is TRBJ1-2; 10 positions match TRBD1. The V segment lost 4 bases and the J segment 7 bases; nucleotides outside the gene matches: 6. This CDR3 is 14 amino acids long. Germline V gene lookup returns CDR1 MNHNY and CDR2 SVGAGI (reference sequence). The CDR3 here is CASSFPGTGVGYTF. Written as DNA, the CDR3 is TGTGCCAGCAGTTTTCCCGGGACAGGGGTTGGCTACACCTTC.

The rearrangement uses TRBV5-1 and TRBJ2-6; tentatively, D is TRBD2 (5 bases). This CDR3 is 15 amino acids long. V lost 5 bases and J 0 bases, leaving 9 bases between the germline ends. Germline-derived CDR1 and CDR2 are SGHRS and YFSETQ. CDR3 amino acids: CASRRAPSGANVLTF. The CDR3 bases are TGCGCCAGCAGGCGGGCGCCCTCTGGGGCCAACGTCCTGACTTTC.

The V gene is TRBV18, the J gene TRBJ1-1; D possibly corresponds to TRBD1 (5 bases). The CDR3 spans 13 residues. Germline V gene sequence: CDR1 KGHSH, CDR2 LQKENI. Trimming left V 6 bases short and J 11 bases short, with 19 bases between. CDR3 protein: CASSPGGGIGAFF. The CDR3 bases are TGTGCCAGCTCCCCTGGTGGGGGGATCGGGGCTTTCTTT.

This clone occurred a few times. This sequence joins TRBV24-1 and TRBJ1-1, with TRBD1 identical over 7 bases. V lost 4 bases, J lost 5 bases, and 3 bases stayed unmatched. CDR1 KGHDR and CDR2 SFDVKD come from the germline V gene. This CDR3 region has 13 residues. In DNA form, the CDR3 reads TGTGCCACCAGTGACCTACAGGGGACTGAAGCTTTCTTT. Its protein is CATSDLQGTEAFF.

V usage is TRBV10-3 and J usage is TRBJ1-5, with a tentative D call TRBD1 (5 bases). V gave up 3 bases and J gave up 3 bases, with 9 bases separating them. Germline CDR1 and CDR2: ENHRY and SYGVKD. The CDR3 totals 14 residues. DNA for the CDR3: TGTGCCATCAGTGACTCGACAGACAATCAGCCCCAGCATTTT. Its translation is CAISDSTDNQPQHF.

This chain uses TRBV28 with TRBJ1-2, with TRBD1 matching 11 bases. The CDR3 runs to 16 residues. With V trimmed by 1 base and J by 6 bases, 7 bases remained unmatched. From germline, CDR1 is MDHEN and CDR2 SYDVKM. CDR3 bases: TGTGCCAGCAGTTTATATTGGACAGGGGGCCAAGATGGCTACACCTTC. Translated, it gives CASSLYWTGGQDGYTF.

The chain is built from TRBV24-1 and TRBJ2-1; D is possibly TRBD1 (5 bases). Trimming removed 4 bases from V and 7 bases from J, with 10 bases in between. The CDR3 extends over 13 amino acids. In germline, CDR1 is KGHDR, CDR2 SFDVKD. The CDR3 region is CATSDPDRNEQFF. The CDR3 nucleotides are TGTGCCACCAGTGACCCCGACAGAAATGAGCAGTTCTTC.

The chain employs TRBV19 and TRBJ2-5; the match to TRBD1 covers 9 bases. This CDR3 is 13 amino acids long. CDR1 is LNHDA and CDR2 is SQIVND in the germline V gene (reference sequence). V dropped 7 bases and J dropped 4; count of bases not matched to a gene: 4. CDR3 region: CASTPTGGETQYF. For the CDR3, the DNA is TGTGCCAGTACCCCGACAGGGGGAGAGACCCAGTACTTC.